The 32 T cell receptor beta chains presented below share a single source sample, sequenced in a study of blood T cell repertoires in COVID-19. Some clones are missing from TCRdb's copy, which holds only in-frame ones; the method was immunoSEQ multiplex PCR. The data show some 430,000 clones, with 90% seen just once and around 0.6% held by the top ten. The sequencing sample was made of PBMCs or T cells enriched from blood (not recorded which). The source is a man younger than 35 who had recovered from COVID-19.

The genes are TRBV4-2 and TRBJ2-1, with 10 positions matching TRBD1. CDR1 and CDR2 from the germline V gene are LGHNA and YNFKEQ. The CDR3 extends over 15 amino acids. With 4 bases clipped from V and 7 bases from J, the junction kept 7 bases outside the gene matches. Here the CDR3 DNA reads TGTGCCAGCAGCCGAGGACAGGGGGTTGAGAATGAGCAGTTCTTC. This sequence encodes CASSRGQGVENEQFF.

The V and J genes are TRBV28 and TRBJ1-5, with 8 bases identical to TRBD1. The trim removed 5 bases at V and 2 bases at J, leaving 5 bases unmatched. The germline V gene encodes CDR1 MDHEN and CDR2 SYDVKM. CDR3 length: 15 amino acids. The CDR3 protein is CASSRRGQGNQPQHF. As DNA, the CDR3 is TGTGCCAGCAGTAGAAGGGGACAGGGCAATCAGCCCCAGCATTTT.

V is TRBV2 and J is TRBJ2-5; D gene uncertain. The CDR3 has 13 residues. V lost 3 bases, J lost 4 bases, and 9 bases lay in between. Germline V lookup: CDR1 SNHLY, CDR2 FYNNEI. DNA for the CDR3: TGTGCCAGCAGTGAGCCGGGTGGAGAGACCCAGTACTTC. This translates into CASSEPGGETQYF.

The V gene is TRBV6-1, the J gene TRBJ2-3; a weak D match, TRBD2 (6 bases). The length of the CDR3 is 16 residues. Germline CDR1 is MNHNS and CDR2 is SASEGT. V was pared by 1 base and J by 3 bases, with 14 bases between. CDR3 sequence (DNA): TGTGCCAGCAGTGAAGAGGTGGGAGGAATGACAGATACGCAGTATTTT. It translates to CASSEEVGGMTDTQYF.

The chain uses TRBV18 and TRBJ1-5; D may be TRBD1 (5 bases). V lost 1 base, J lost 2 bases, and 9 bases lay in between. The CDR3 is made up of 15 amino acids. Germline V gene lookup returns CDR1 KGHSH and CDR2 LQKENI. This CDR3 is CASSPLVRGNQPQHF. CDR3 in DNA: TGTGCCAGCTCACCACTCGTCAGGGGCAATCAGCCCCAGCATTTT. The whole variable domain, filled in from reference TRBV18 and TRBJ1-5, reads NAGVMQNPRHLVRRRGQEARLRCSPMKGHSHVYWYRQLPEEGLKFMVYLQKENIIDESGMPKERFSAEFPKEGPSILRIQQVVRGDSAAYFCASSPLVRGNQPQHFGDGTRLSIL.

The rearrangement uses TRBV5-4 and TRBJ1-1, with no clear D. CDR3 length: 14 residues. The ends were cut back, 2 bases at V and 4 bases at J, with 12 bases in the middle. The germline V gene encodes CDR1 SGHNT and CDR2 YYREEE (reference sequence). CDR3 DNA sequence: TGTGCCAGCAGCTTTCGGACTGGGCTCACTGAAGCTTTCTTT. Protein product: CASSFRTGLTEAFF.

The chain couples TRBV30 to TRBJ2-3; possible D gene TRBD2, 5 bases. This CDR3 has 13 amino acids. The V and J ends lost 0 bases and 3 bases respectively, with 7 bases between them. CDR1 and CDR2 from the germline V gene are GTSNPN and SVGIG (reference sequence). The CDR3 nucleotides are TGTGCCTGGAGTGTTTGGGAGACAGATACGCAGTATTTT. This encodes CAWSVWETDTQYF. Based on the CDR3 plus reference TRBV30 and TRBJ2-3, the full variable domain is SQTIHQWPATLVQPVGSPLSLECTVEGTSNPNLYWYRQAAGRGLQLLFYSVGIGQISSEVPQNLSASRPQDRQFILSSKKLLLSDSGFYLCAWSVWETDTQYFGPGTRLTVL.

This chain links TRBV6-5 with TRBJ1-1; 7 bases are a match to TRBD1. V was pared by 11 bases and J by 1 base, with 7 bases of the junction left unmatched. The germline V gene encodes CDR1 MNHEY and CDR2 SVGAGI. CDR3 length: 13 residues. The CDR3 sequence is CAGSGQTNTEAFF. In nucleotides, the CDR3 is TGTGCCGGATCGGGACAGACGAACACTGAAGCTTTCTTT.

This clone was counted a few times. This chain joins TRBV28 and TRBJ1-2, with D possibly TRBD1 on 5 matching bases. Trimming pared 6 bases from V and 6 bases from J, leaving 14 bases between. This CDR3 spans 13 amino acids. Germline V gives CDR1 MDHEN, CDR2 SYDVKM. The CDR3 protein is CASSSPGGNGYTF. Written as DNA, the CDR3 is TGTGCCAGCAGCTCCCCCGGGGGGAATGGCTACACCTTC.

The chain combines TRBV4-1 with TRBJ2-3; 7 nucleotides agree with TRBD1. The germline V gene has CDR1 MGHRA and CDR2 YSYEKL. The trim removed 0 bases at V and 0 bases at J, leaving 0 bases unmatched. This CDR3 region has 15 residues. CDR3 residues: CASSQEDRSTDTQYF. CDR3 coding DNA: TGCGCCAGCAGCCAAGAGGACAGGAGCACAGATACGCAGTATTTT.

A word on this clone: Other DNA variants within this sample encode the same CDR3. This rearrangement joins TRBV27 to TRBJ1-6; D might be TRBD1 (5 bases). This CDR3 has 15 residues. Germline V gives CDR1 MNHEY, CDR2 SMNVEV (reference sequence). V lost 4 bases and J lost 1, with 8 bases in between. The CDR3, as DNA: TGTGCCAGCAGTTACCAGGGTTCCTATAATTCACCCCTCCACTTT. This translates into CASSYQGSYNSPLHF.

This CDR3 is CSASRGLVNEQFF. The DNA for the CDR3 is TGCAGTGCTAGTCGGGGACTCGTCAATGAGCAGTTCTTC. The chain employs TRBV20-1 and TRBJ2-1, with TRBD2 as a possible D gene (6 bases). Germline V CDR1 and CDR2: DFQATT, SNEGSKA (reference sequence). The CDR3 runs 13 residues. Trimming removed 3 bases at V and 6 bases at J, with 12 bases between.

The J gene is TRBJ1-2, the V gene TRBV28; TRBD1 aligns across 12 bases. Germline V gene lookup returns CDR1 MDHEN and CDR2 SYDVKM. Germline trimming cut 5 bases from V and 4 bases from J; bases unmatched to any gene: 8. The CDR3 length is 16 residues. CDR3 DNA sequence: TGTGCCAGCAGTACCCCGGGACAGGGGGCGGCCTATGGCTACACCTTC. Translated, it gives CASSTPGQGAAYGYTF.

The chain joins TRBV7-2 to TRBJ2-1, with 7 bases fitting TRBD2. V was pared by 3 bases and J by 4 bases, with 3 bases of the junction left unmatched. Germline V lookup: CDR1 SGHTA, CDR2 FQGNSA. The CDR3 runs to 14 residues. The CDR3 sequence is CASSFRTRYNEQFF. The DNA for the CDR3 is TGTGCCAGCAGCTTCCGGACTAGATACAATGAGCAGTTCTTC.

This clone occurred a few times. V and J are TRBV7-9 and TRBJ1-1; TRBD1 is a possible D gene (6 bases). The CDR3 covers 13 residues. The germline V gene encodes CDR1 SEHNR and CDR2 FQNEAQ (reference sequence). V was shortened by 5 bases and J by 3 bases, with 10 bases between the two germline ends. The CDR3 here is CASSPRTDTEAFF. The CDR3 bases are TGTGCCAGCAGCCCCCGGACAGACACTGAAGCTTTCTTT.

V and J are TRBV20-1 and TRBJ2-7; 7 nucleotides agree with TRBD1. Germline trimming cut 3 bases from V and 3 bases from J; bases unmatched to any gene: 8. Germline V gene lookup returns CDR1 DFQATT and CDR2 SNEGSKA (reference sequence). This CDR3 region has 14 residues. In DNA, the CDR3 is TGCAGTGCTAGTCCCCCAACAGGGGACTACGAGCAGTACTTC. It yields the protein CSASPPTGDYEQYF.

The chain is built from TRBV27 and TRBJ2-3, with a possible D match to TRBD2 (5 bases). V was clipped by 5 bases and J by 1 base, with 13 bases between them. This CDR3 is built from 15 residues. CDR1 and CDR2 (germline): MNHEY, SMNVEV (reference sequence). This CDR3 is CASSPGMWGTDTQYF. As DNA, the CDR3 is TGTGCCAGCAGTCCGGGGATGTGGGGCACAGATACGCAGTATTTT.

In this sample, this clone turned up once. This chain connects TRBV9 to TRBJ2-1; 7 bases map to TRBD1. Trimming at V came to 0 bases and at J to 3 bases, leaving 3 bases not matched to a gene. Germline lookup yields CDR1 SGDLS and CDR2 YYNGEE. This CDR3 contains 15 residues. CDR3 region: CASSVDPGGYNEQFF. The CDR3 nucleotides are TGTGCCAGCAGCGTAGACCCAGGGGGCTACAATGAGCAGTTCTTC.

This clone occurred a few times. The same CDR3 also results from other DNA sequences found in this sample. The chain links TRBV7-2 to TRBJ1-5; D is unclear. This CDR3 is built from 13 residues. Germline V gene data show CDR1 as SGHTA and CDR2 as FQGNSA. V gave up 4 bases and J gave up 4 bases, with 8 bases separating them. CDR3 protein: CASSSYSNQPQHF. DNA for the CDR3: TGTGCCAGCAGCTCTTACAGTAATCAGCCCCAGCATTTT.

This chain uses TRBV19 with TRBJ1-4, with a weak D call TRBD1 (6 bases). CDR1 is LNHDA and CDR2 is SQIVND in the germline V gene (reference sequence). This CDR3 region has 14 residues. Deletions cut 8 bases from V and 4 bases from J, with 14 bases between. The CDR3 DNA reads as TGTGCCAGTGTGGACAGACTCCGTAATGAAAAACTGTTTTTT. It translates to CASVDRLRNEKLFF.

The V gene is TRBV27, the J gene TRBJ2-1; 8 bases fit TRBD1. The CDR3 is made up of 15 amino acids. CDR1 MNHEY and CDR2 SMNVEV come from the germline V gene (reference sequence). The J segment lost 4 bases and the V segment lost 8 bases, leaving 10 bases of the junction unmatched. The CDR3 sequence is CASGSDRGLYNEQFF. The CDR3 DNA reads TGTGCCAGCGGATCAGACAGGGGCCTATACAATGAGCAGTTCTTC.

The chain couples TRBV29-1 to TRBJ1-2; maybe TRBD1 (5 bases). Trimming removed 8 bases at V and 12 bases at J, with 28 bases between. This CDR3 is built from 14 residues. Germline values: CDR1 SQVTM, CDR2 ANQGSEA. DNA of the CDR3: TGCAGCCCAAAAAGAGAGGACGGGGGATTTGAAGACACCTTC. Translating gives CSPKREDGGFEDTF.

This clone is a singleton in its sample. CDR3 bases: TGTGCCTCCCGACAGGGGGCTAATTCACCCCTCCACTTT. Translated, it gives CASRQGANSPLHF. V and J are TRBV10-3 and TRBJ1-6; 10 bases fit TRBD1. The CDR3 runs 13 residues. Per germline, CDR1 ENHRY and CDR2 SYGVKD. The V gene end was trimmed by 11 bases and the J gene end by 6 bases; junction bases not matched to a gene: 4.

The chain links TRBV15 to TRBJ2-1, with a tentative D call TRBD1 (5 bases). Trimming removed 0 bases at V and 2 bases at J, with 11 bases between. Germline CDR1 and CDR2: LNHNV and YYDKDF (reference sequence). This CDR3 region has 16 residues. The CDR3, as DNA: TGTGCCACCAGCAGAGAAGTGCAGGGCCCCTACAATGAGCAGTTCTTC. It specifies CATSREVQGPYNEQFF.

In this sample, this clone turned up a few times. CDR3 sequence reads: CASSFPEKHRMKPQHF. DNA for the CDR3: TGTGCCAGCAGTTTCCCCGAGAAGCATAGAATGAAGCCCCAGCATTTT. The V call is TRBV28, the J call TRBJ1-5; no definite D call. Trimming stripped 3 bases from V and 8 bases from J, with 20 bases between. Germline V lookup: CDR1 MDHEN, CDR2 SYDVKM. This CDR3 contains 16 residues.

The rearrangement joins TRBV7-2 to TRBJ2-3; D perhaps matches TRBD2 (6 bases). The CDR3 is 16 amino acids. Trimming shortened V by 1 base and J by 1 base, and 12 bases separated the two germline ends. Germline loops: CDR1 SGHTA, CDR2 FQGNSA. DNA of the CDR3: TGTGCCAGCAGCTTAGGGCGGGGCCGCGGCACAGATACGCAGTATTTT. It codes for CASSLGRGRGTDTQYF.

The rearrangement links TRBV11-2 to TRBJ2-7; the D gene is possibly TRBD2 (6 bases). V lost 4 bases to trimming and J lost 5 bases, with 18 bases between them. The V gene's germline CDR1 is SGHAT and CDR2 FQNNGV. The CDR3 sequence is 15 residues long. The CDR3 DNA follows: TGTGCCAGCAGCTCTACGGGAGATGTCCCCCACGAGCAGTACTTC. This encodes CASSSTGDVPHEQYF.

V is TRBV5-5 and J is TRBJ2-3; D might be TRBD2 (5 bases). The germline CDR1 and CDR2 sequences are SGHKS and YYEKEE (reference sequence). The CDR3 length is 14 residues. Trimming cost V 8 bases and J 4 bases, with 17 bases left between them. CDR3 coding DNA: TGTGCCAGGGGGAGACTGGCCCCGGCAGATACGCAGTATTTT. Protein sequence: CARGRLAPADTQYF.

The chain links TRBV18 to TRBJ1-2; TRBD1 might be the D (6 bases). Germline lookup yields CDR1 KGHSH and CDR2 LQKENI. The CDR3 runs to 14 residues. Trimming took 7 bases from V and 6 from J, leaving 18 bases between them. CDR3 sequence: CASLLTGTADGYTF. CDR3 coding DNA: TGTGCCAGCTTGCTAACAGGGACGGCGGATGGCTACACCTTC.

This sequence joins TRBV19 and TRBJ1-5; D unresolved. V was shortened by 4 bases and J by 6 bases, with 10 bases between the two germline ends. The CDR3 loop spans 13 amino acids. From germline, CDR1 is LNHDA and CDR2 SQIVND (reference sequence). CDR3 bases: TGTGCCAGTAGTACCGGAGGGCCTCAGCCCCAGCATTTT. This gives the protein CASSTGGPQPQHF.

This clone was detected only a few times. The rearrangement joins TRBV4-1 to TRBJ2-2, with 7 nucleotides matching TRBD1. This CDR3 comprises 15 residues. The ends lost 3 bases at V and 1 base at J; junction bases unmatched: 2. CDR1 is MGHRA, CDR2 YSYEKL, per germline. CDR3 protein: CASSQGTENTGELFF. CDR3 nucleotides: TGCGCCAGCAGCCAGGGGACAGAGAACACCGGGGAGCTGTTTTTT.

Concerning this clone itself: Other DNA sequences of this sample code for an identical CDR3. V usage is TRBV5-1 and J usage is TRBJ2-1, with 7 bases lining up with TRBD2. The germline V gene encodes CDR1 SGHRS and CDR2 YFSETQ. The V and J ends lost 0 bases and 0 bases, in that order; junction bases with no gene match: 3. This CDR3 region has 16 residues. The CDR3 is CASSLGGGSSYNEQFF. DNA for the CDR3: TGCGCCAGCAGCTTGGGGGGCGGGAGCTCCTACAATGAGCAGTTCTTC.